Listed here are 30 T cell receptor beta chains from one sample, sequenced in a study of blood T cell repertoires in COVID-19. Assay used: immunoSEQ multiplex PCR; TCRdb lists only in-frame clones, some missing. This table has about 74,000 clones, roughly 88% appearing once. The specimen was peripheral blood. These receptors all stem from a man between 70 and 80 years old with active or convalescent COVID-19.

Worth noting for this clone: The sample holds other DNA sequences that translate to the same CDR3. This chain connects TRBV7-9 to TRBJ2-2, with a tentative D call TRBD1 (6 bases). The CDR3 spans 14 residues. Germline lookup yields CDR1 SEHNR and CDR2 FQNEAQ (reference sequence). Deletions cut 5 bases from V and 4 bases from J, with 11 bases between. CDR3 DNA sequence: TGTGCCAGCAGCCCCGGACAGACCACCGGGGAGCTGTTTTTT. Residues: CASSPGQTTGELFF.

V usage is TRBV6-4 and J usage is TRBJ2-3; the D gene is possibly TRBD2 (6 bases). Germline V gives CDR1 MRHNA, CDR2 SNTAGT. V was clipped by 5 bases and J by 0 bases, with 15 bases between them. The CDR3 sequence is 16 residues long. The CDR3 loop reads CASSPLAASSTDTQYF. The CDR3 nucleotides read TGTGCCAGCAGTCCTTTAGCGGCTTCTAGCACAGATACGCAGTATTTT.

This CDR3 reads CSASSPSGTDTQYF. As DNA, the CDR3 is TGCAGTGCTAGTAGCCCTAGCGGCACAGATACGCAGTATTTT. The chain has TRBV20-1 and TRBJ2-3; perhaps TRBD2 as D (6 bases). This CDR3 comprises 14 residues. Per the germline V gene, CDR1 is DFQATT and CDR2 is SNEGSKA (reference sequence). The V end lost 3 bases, the J end lost 1 base, and 11 bases lay between the germline ends.

J is TRBJ2-5 and V is TRBV29-1, with a possible D match to TRBD1 (6 bases). V lost 1 base, J lost 1 base, and 13 bases lay in between. This CDR3 region has 15 residues. Per the germline V gene, CDR1 is SQVTM and CDR2 is ANQGSEA. As DNA, the CDR3 is TGCAGCGTTGAAGCCATTGACAGGCCCCAAGAGACCCAGTACTTC. It specifies CSVEAIDRPQETQYF.

The chain couples TRBV6-5 to TRBJ1-2, with TRBD1 matching over 7 bases. V shed 2 bases and J 4 bases; nucleotides not matched to a gene: 7. The CDR3 consists of 15 residues. From germline, CDR1 is MNHEY and CDR2 SVGAGI. This CDR3 reads CASSYPGTDFYGYTF. CDR3 nucleotide sequence: TGTGCCAGCAGTTACCCCGGGACAGACTTCTATGGCTACACCTTC.

This chain links TRBV6-5 with TRBJ1-2; D is perhaps TRBD1 (5 bases). The CDR3 sequence is 15 residues long. Germline CDR1 and CDR2: MNHEY and SVGAGI. V dropped 6 bases and J dropped 0 bases, with 14 bases sitting between them. The CDR3 sequence is CASSRGTDANYGYTF. The CDR3 DNA reads as TGTGCCAGCAGCCGGGGGACTGACGCTAACTATGGCTACACCTTC.

Written as DNA, the CDR3 is TGCGCCAGCAGCTTGTCGAGCGGGGGATCCACCGGGGAGCTGTTTTTT. Translation: CASSLSSGGSTGELFF. This chain links TRBV5-1 with TRBJ2-2, with 8 nucleotides matching TRBD2. The junction had 6 bases not matched to a gene; V was cut back by 1 base and J by 4 bases. Germline V lookup: CDR1 SGHRS, CDR2 YFSETQ. The CDR3 sequence is 16 residues long.

V is TRBV2 and J is TRBJ2-1, with 7 nucleotides matching TRBD1. This CDR3 has 15 residues. Losses at the gene ends were 1 base for V and 4 bases for J; bases not matched to a gene: 4. CDR1 is SNHLY and CDR2 is FYNNEI in the germline V gene. CDR3 region: CASSEGQGEYNEQFF. The CDR3 DNA is TGTGCCAGCAGTGAAGGGCAGGGGGAGTACAATGAGCAGTTCTTC.

CDR3 region: CASSLRTRNTEAFF. Written as DNA, the CDR3 is TGCGCCAGCAGCTTGAGGACAAGAAACACTGAAGCTTTCTTT. The rearrangement links TRBV5-1 to TRBJ1-1; weak D call: TRBD1 (5 bases). Germline assignment: CDR1 SGHRS and CDR2 YFSETQ. The CDR3 has 14 amino acids. The V and J ends lost 1 base and 2 bases respectively, with 9 bases between them. Combining the CDR3 with reference TRBV5-1 and TRBJ1-1 gives the whole variable domain KAGVTQTPRYLIKTRGQQVTLSCSPISGHRSVSWYQQTPGQGLQFLFEYFSETQRNKGNFPGRFSGRQFSNSRSEMNVSTLELGDSALYLCASSLRTRNTEAFFGQGTRLTVV.

This chain's CDR3 is CASSERAGGGYSNQPQHF. The CDR3 region has the DNA TGTGCCAGCAGTGAAAGGGCAGGGGGAGGATATAGCAATCAGCCCCAGCATTTT. The chain uses TRBV2 and TRBJ1-5, with 7 positions matching TRBD1. Germline-derived CDR1 and CDR2 are SNHLY and FYNNEI. The V and J ends lost 2 bases and 0 bases, in that order; junction bases with no gene match: 10. The CDR3 extends over 18 amino acids. Complete variable domain (other parts from reference TRBV2 and TRBJ1-5): EPEVTQTPSHQVTQMGQEVILRCVPISNHLYFYWYRQILGQKVEFLVSFYNNEISEKSEIFDDQFSVERPDGSNFTLKIRSTKLEDSAMYFCASSERAGGGYSNQPQHFGDGTRLSIL.

This chain joins TRBV7-9 and TRBJ2-3, with D possibly being TRBD1 (6 bases). The CDR3 consists of 13 residues. Germline loops: CDR1 SEHNR, CDR2 FQNEAQ (reference sequence). V lost 9 bases to trimming and J lost 4 bases, with 14 bases between them. In nucleotides, the CDR3 is TGTGCCAGTGGGGGCAGGGTGTCAGATACGCAGTATTTT. Translation gives CASGGRVSDTQYF.

The chain couples TRBV29-1 to TRBJ2-7; 8 nucleotides align to TRBD1. Trimming cost V 7 bases and J 3 bases; bases outside gene matches: 2. Germline lookup yields CDR1 SQVTM and CDR2 ANQGSEA. There are 11 residues in the CDR3. CDR3 loop: CSAGQGYEQYF. The CDR3 DNA reads as TGCAGCGCCGGACAGGGCTACGAGCAGTACTTC.

This clone was seen more than once but under ten times. The V call is TRBV6-5, the J call TRBJ2-7; D remains ambiguous. The CDR3 sequence is 13 residues long. The V gene lost 7 bases and the J gene lost 1 base, with 11 bases spanning the gap. Germline lookup yields CDR1 MNHEY and CDR2 SVGAGI. The CDR3 sequence is CASKPLVSYEQYF. CDR3 sequence (DNA): TGTGCCAGCAAGCCTCTCGTATCCTACGAGCAGTACTTC.

The rearrangement joins TRBV5-1 to TRBJ2-3, with D possibly TRBD2 on 6 matching bases. The V end lost 2 bases, the J end lost 4 bases, and 14 bases lay between the germline ends. Germline V gives CDR1 SGHRS, CDR2 YFSETQ. The CDR3 is 15 amino acids. The CDR3 DNA is TGCGCCAGCAGCTTCAGTCCGGGAGCCGCAGATACGCAGTATTTT. It codes for CASSFSPGAADTQYF.

The rearrangement uses TRBV2 and TRBJ1-2; 10 nucleotides match TRBD1. Trimming took 6 bases from V and 4 from J; bases not matched to a gene: 5. The CDR3 is 14 residues long. The germline V gene has CDR1 SNHLY and CDR2 FYNNEI. The CDR3: CASSYRDRGYGYTF. CDR3 DNA: TGTGCCAGCAGCTACCGGGACAGGGGCTATGGCTACACCTTC.

This chain links TRBV5-1 with TRBJ2-2; TRBD1 matches at 8 bases. The CDR3 covers 14 residues. V gave up 4 bases and J gave up 7 bases; unmatched junction bases: 6. Germline CDR1 SGHRS, CDR2 YFSETQ. CDR3 DNA sequence: TGCGCCAGCAGCCTACAGGGGGAAGGCGGGGAGCTGTTTTTT. Protein sequence: CASSLQGEGGELFF.

About this clone: Other DNA sequences in this sample translate to the same CDR3. The V gene is TRBV6-5, the J gene TRBJ1-2; TRBD1 agrees at 8 bases. Germline values: CDR1 MNHEY, CDR2 SVGAGI. The V segment lost 0 bases and the J segment 7 bases; nucleotides outside the gene matches: 4. The CDR3 runs 14 residues. The CDR3 DNA reads as TGTGCCAGCAGTTACTCAGGACAGGGTGGTGGCTACACCTTC. Encoded protein: CASSYSGQGGGYTF.

The chain is built from TRBV9 and TRBJ2-3, with 10 bases that match TRBD2. Germline V CDR1 and CDR2: SGDLS, YYNGEE. The length of the CDR3 is 15 residues. Trimming cost V 4 bases and J 3 bases; bases outside gene matches: 5. The CDR3 sequence is CASSPGTSVTDTQYF. The CDR3 DNA sequence: TGTGCCAGCAGCCCCGGGACTAGCGTTACAGATACGCAGTATTTT.

V and J are TRBV2 and TRBJ1-1; the match to TRBD1 covers 8 bases. The CDR3 is 16 amino acids. Unmatched junction bases numbered 12, after V lost 4 bases and J lost 5 bases. The germline V gene has CDR1 SNHLY and CDR2 FYNNEI. This chain's CDR3 is CASSVGRGRLGTEAFF. The CDR3 DNA follows: TGTGCCAGCAGTGTTGGCAGGGGGCGCCTGGGGACTGAAGCTTTCTTT.

This chain connects TRBV9 to TRBJ2-1; 9 nucleotides line up with TRBD1. Germline loops: CDR1 SGDLS, CDR2 YYNGEE. The ends lost 0 bases at V and 8 bases at J; junction bases unmatched: 6. The CDR3 is 15 amino acids. Here the CDR3 reads CASSVATGGRDEQFF. The CDR3, as DNA: TGTGCCAGCAGCGTAGCGACAGGGGGTCGCGATGAGCAGTTCTTC. Full variable domain (remainder filled in from reference TRBV9 and TRBJ2-1): DSGVTQTPKHLITATGQRVTLRCSPRSGDLSVYWYQQSLDQGLQFLIQYYNGEERAKGNILERFSAQQFPDLHSELNLSSLELGDSALYFCASSVATGGRDEQFFGPGTRLTVL.

The chain joins TRBV5-4 to TRBJ2-1; 8 bases line up with TRBD2. From germline, CDR1 is SGHNT and CDR2 YYREEE (reference sequence). This CDR3 is 13 amino acids long. V trimming: 4 bases; J trimming: 9 bases; junction bases outside the gene matches: 6. CDR3 loop: CASSEIAGIEQFF. CDR3 nucleotide sequence: TGTGCCAGCAGCGAGATAGCGGGGATTGAGCAGTTCTTC.

V is TRBV3-1 (or the pseudogene TRBV3-2) and J is TRBJ2-3; 9 bases are a match to TRBD1. CDR3 size: 21 residues. V lost 0 bases, J lost 2 bases, and 18 bases stayed unmatched. The germline CDR1 and CDR2 sequences are LGHDT and YNNKEL (reference sequence). This CDR3 is CASSQDSRTGAPRTHTDTQYF. In DNA, the CDR3 is TGTGCCAGCAGCCAAGATTCTAGGACAGGGGCTCCAAGGACCCACACAGATACGCAGTATTTT.

The gene calls are TRBV5-1 and TRBJ1-2; D ambiguous. Trimming cost V 5 bases and J 0 bases, with 8 bases left between them. The germline gives CDR1 SGHRS, CDR2 YFSETQ. The CDR3 consists of 13 residues. CDR3 protein: CASRDLANYGYTF. CDR3 nucleotide sequence: TGCGCCAGCAGGGACTTAGCTAACTATGGCTACACCTTC.

The J gene is TRBJ2-2, the V gene TRBV5-1, with D perhaps TRBD2 (5 bases). Trimming cost V 4 bases and J 4 bases, with 11 bases left between them. CDR3 size: 14 residues. Germline V gives CDR1 SGHRS, CDR2 YFSETQ. CDR3 amino acids: CASSPGLATGELFF. The CDR3 DNA follows: TGCGCCAGCAGCCCAGGACTGGCCACCGGGGAGCTGTTTTTT.

V gene TRBV5-1 combines with J gene TRBJ2-7; TRBD1 agrees at 7 bases. Unmatched junction bases numbered 9, after V lost 5 bases and J lost 1 base. The V gene's germline CDR1 is SGHRS and CDR2 YFSETQ. There are 15 residues in the CDR3. The CDR3: CASSFGTVPSYEQYF. The CDR3 coding sequence is TGCGCCAGCAGTTTCGGGACAGTTCCTTCCTACGAGCAGTACTTC.

This rearrangement joins TRBV12-3 or TRBV12-4 to TRBJ2-1; perhaps TRBD2 as D (5 bases). The germline V and J ends were trimmed by 5 bases and 9 bases, with 14 bases remaining between them. The CDR3 extends over 13 amino acids. This chain's CDR3 is CASSLLVSVEQFF. CDR3 DNA: TGTGCCAGCAGTCTACTAGTGTCCGTTGAGCAGTTCTTC.

This clone is classed as medium-sized (0.01 to 0.1%). This chain uses TRBV2 with TRBJ2-3; no definite D call. From germline, CDR1 is SNHLY and CDR2 FYNNEI. The V and J ends lost 11 bases and 0 bases respectively, with 15 bases between them. The CDR3 extends over 14 amino acids. The CDR3 DNA reads TGTGCCGGAAAGAGGCGATTGAGCACAGATACGCAGTATTTT. It encodes CAGKRRLSTDTQYF.

The genes are TRBV30 and TRBJ2-7; D might be TRBD1 (5 bases). Germline V lookup: CDR1 GTSNPN, CDR2 SVGIG (reference sequence). This CDR3 spans 13 amino acids. Between the trimmed V and J ends, which lost 3 bases and 0 bases, there was a span of 9 bases. CDR3 DNA sequence: TGTGCCTGGAGAAGTGGGGCCTCCTACGAGCAGTACTTC. Translation: CAWRSGASYEQYF.

The CDR3 region is CASSRRDWGQPQHF. The CDR3 DNA follows: TGTGCCAGCAGCCGGCGGGATTGGGGGCAGCCCCAGCATTTT. J is TRBJ1-5 and V is TRBV27; D is perhaps TRBD1 (5 bases). Germline V gene lookup returns CDR1 MNHEY and CDR2 SMNVEV (reference sequence). Deletions cut 6 bases from V and 7 bases from J, with 16 bases between. CDR3 length equals 14 residues.

The gene calls are TRBV3-1 (or the pseudogene TRBV3-2) and TRBJ1-6; D is uncertain. This CDR3 has 13 amino acids. Germline V gene sequence: CDR1 LGHDT, CDR2 YNNKEL (reference sequence). Trimming cost V 4 bases and J 10 bases, with 11 bases left between them. DNA for the CDR3: TGTGCCAGCAGCCCGCTCGGGTACTCACCCCTCCACTTT. Protein: CASSPLGYSPLHF.